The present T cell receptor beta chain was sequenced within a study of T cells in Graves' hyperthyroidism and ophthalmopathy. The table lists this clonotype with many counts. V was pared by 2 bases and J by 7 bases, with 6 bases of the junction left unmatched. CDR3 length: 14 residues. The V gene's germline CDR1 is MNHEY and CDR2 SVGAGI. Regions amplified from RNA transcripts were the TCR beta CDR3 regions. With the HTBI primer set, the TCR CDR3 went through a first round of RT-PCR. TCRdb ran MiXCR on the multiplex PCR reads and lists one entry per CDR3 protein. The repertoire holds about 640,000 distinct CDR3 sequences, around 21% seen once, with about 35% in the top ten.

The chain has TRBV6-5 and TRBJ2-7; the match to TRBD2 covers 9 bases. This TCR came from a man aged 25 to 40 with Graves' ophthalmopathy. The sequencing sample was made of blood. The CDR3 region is CASSYGGRANEQYF. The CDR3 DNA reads TGTGCCAGCAGTTACGGCGGGAGGGCCAATGAGCAGTACTTC.